The subject of this entry is one T cell receptor beta chain. The CDR3 length is 16 residues. Germline V gene sequence: CDR1 SGHAT, CDR2 FQNNGV. Deletions cut 1 base from V and 0 bases from J, with 13 bases between. The data are from a study of T cell changes during pregnancy in multiple sclerosis. Sequenced by immunoSEQ multiplex PCR; TCRdb stores in-frame clones only, minus some. The sample lists roughly 100,000 clones; around 90% were seen once. The receptor comes from a female donor with multiple sclerosis, enrolled in a pregnancy study. The sample here was peripheral blood, taken in the second trimester of pregnancy. This sequence joins TRBV11-2 and TRBJ2-7, with a tentative D call TRBD2 (6 bases). The CDR3 DNA is TGTGCCAGCAGCTTAGCCGAAGTGCGGGACTCCTACGAGCAGTACTTC. Amino acid sequence: CASSLAEVRDSYEQYF.